This TCR beta chain derives from a study of identifying expanded T cells in peripheral blood. Assay: immunoSEQ multiplex PCR; the TCRdb copy retains only in-frame clones and omits some. Here the sample spans about 58,000 clones, around 81% being singletons. The germline CDR1 and CDR2 sequences are LNHDA and SQIVND (reference sequence). The CDR3 sequence is 19 residues long. Germline trimming cut 6 bases from V and 0 bases from J; bases unmatched to any gene: 13. General observations from the study: Over two and four weeks, about 15 and 19 clones changed, versus approximately 1.2 between replicates.

Of note for this clone: Its antigen is as yet unknown.

The V call is TRBV19, the J call TRBJ1-6, with 8 bases that match TRBD1. The clonotype comes from a person aged 18 to 75 in good health. The material sequenced was blood. The CDR3 reads CASSEPATGGSSYNSPLHF. The CDR3 coding sequence is TGTGCCAGTAGCGAGCCTGCCACAGGGGGAAGCTCCTATAATTCACCCCTCCACTTT.